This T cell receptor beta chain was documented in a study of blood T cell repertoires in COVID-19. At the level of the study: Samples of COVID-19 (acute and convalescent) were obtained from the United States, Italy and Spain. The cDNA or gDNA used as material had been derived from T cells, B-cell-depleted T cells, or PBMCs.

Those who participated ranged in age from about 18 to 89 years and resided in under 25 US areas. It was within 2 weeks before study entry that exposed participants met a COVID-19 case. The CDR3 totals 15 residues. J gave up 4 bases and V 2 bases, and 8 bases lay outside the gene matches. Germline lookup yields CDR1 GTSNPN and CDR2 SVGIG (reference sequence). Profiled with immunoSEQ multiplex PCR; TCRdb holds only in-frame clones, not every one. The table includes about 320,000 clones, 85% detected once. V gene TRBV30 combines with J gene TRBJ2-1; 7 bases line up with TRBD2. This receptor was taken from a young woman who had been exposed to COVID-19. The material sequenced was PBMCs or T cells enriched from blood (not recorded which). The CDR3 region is CAWSSVQRGYNEQFF. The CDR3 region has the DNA TGTGCCTGGAGTTCCGTCCAGCGGGGATACAATGAGCAGTTCTTC.